Listed below are T cell receptor beta chains from one sample, sequenced in a study of blood T cell repertoires in COVID-19. This table comes from immunoSEQ multiplex PCR, and its TCRdb copy is limited to in-frame clones, with some not included. Altogether about 240,000 clones are present, 87% being singletons, with the ten largest covering 7.2%. The sample comprised peripheral blood. The receptors derive from a man in his 60s who had recovered from COVID-19. Each CDR3 is given with its conserved first and last residue. A D gene is named only where the DNA matches it firmly. A row's size may be missing; if present it is once, few, many or a size class.

d_call j_call clone_size v_call cdr3_nt cdr3_aa
NA TRBJ2-1 once TRBV24-1 TGTGCCACCAGTGATTTCATGGGGGGTTCTGGCAATGAGCAGTTCTTC CATSDFMGGSGNEQFF
TRBD1 TRBJ2-1 NA TRBV15 TGTGCCACCAGCAGAGAGGGACAGGGTACCTACAATGAGCAGTTCTTC CATSREGQGTYNEQFF
NA TRBJ1-2 NA TRBV19 TGTGCCAGTAAACCCCGGGTTGGGAGCGACTATGGCTACACCTTC CASKPRVGSDYGYTF
TRBD1 TRBJ1-3 NA TRBV29-1 TGCAGCGTTATGGGACAGGATTTCTCTGGAAACACCATATATTTT CSVMGQDFSGNTIYF
TRBD1 TRBJ1-2 NA TRBV5-4 TGTGCCAGCAGCTTTCCGACAGGGGGCTTCGGTAGCGACTATGGCTACACCTTC CASSFPTGGFGSDYGYTF
NA TRBJ1-1 NA TRBV27 TGTGCCAGCAGTCGATGGTCGCCAGGGGATGAAGCTTTCTTT CASSRWSPGDEAFF
TRBD2 TRBJ2-7 NA TRBV5-4 TGTGCCAGCAGCTACGGGGGGAACTACGAGCAGTACTTC CASSYGGNYEQYF
NA TRBJ2-2 once TRBV10-1 TGCGCCGGCAGGAGGGCCGGGGAGCTGTTTTTT CAGRRAGELFF
NA TRBJ1-4 once TRBV7-2 TGTGCCAGCAGCTCCTGGAGGGGTAATGAAAAACTGTTTTTT CASSSWRGNEKLFF
NA TRBJ2-5 NA TRBV5-1 TGCGCCAGCAGCCCCGGTGCGGGGAACCAAGAGACCCAGTACTTC CASSPGAGNQETQYF
TRBD1 TRBJ2-5 NA TRBV5-8 TGTGCCAGCATCCCCTCCCTGGCAGGGGGCGTGGAGACCCAGTACTTC CASIPSLAGGVETQYF
NA TRBJ2-3 NA TRBV5-4 TGTGCCAGCAAGAGTATCAGGGGAAGCACAGATACGCAGTATTTT CASKSIRGSTDTQYF
NA TRBJ1-6 NA TRBV9 TGTGCCAGCAGCGTGTCGGGACAAATCTATAATTCACCCCTCCACTTT CASSVSGQIYNSPLHF
NA TRBJ2-1 NA TRBV2 TGTGCCAGCACCTCTGACAGAAATGAGCAGTTCTTC CASTSDRNEQFF
NA TRBJ2-7 NA TRBV2 TGTGCCAGCAGTGGTCAGGGTGCCTACGAGCAGTACTTC CASSGQGAYEQYF
NA TRBJ2-2 NA TRBV5-1 TGCGCCAGCAGCTTGGTGCCCGGGGGTACAGCCGGGGAGCTGTTTTTT CASSLVPGGTAGELFF
TRBD1 TRBJ2-3 NA TRBV5-1 TGCGCCAGCAGCCCTATTTACCCGGGACAGGGGACAGATACGCAGTATTTT CASSPIYPGQGTDTQYF
TRBD2 TRBJ2-1 NA TRBV6-1 TGTGCCAGCAGTGACCGAGCGGGGAGCTCCTACAATGAGCAGTTCTTC CASSDRAGSSYNEQFF
TRBD1 TRBJ1-4 NA TRBV3-1/TRBV3-2 TGTGCCAGCAGCCATTATGGGACAGGGGAAAAACTGTTTTTT CASSHYGTGEKLFF
TRBD1 TRBJ1-2 NA TRBV5-8 TGTGCCAGCAGCTTGGCCCTGGGACAGGGGGCAGGTGGCTACACCTTC CASSLALGQGAGGYTF
TRBD1 TRBJ1-1 few TRBV7-9 TGTGCCAGCAGCCCCGCAGGGAACAGGGGAATCACTGAAGCTTTCTTT CASSPAGNRGITEAFF
TRBD1 TRBJ2-7 NA TRBV24-1 TGTGCCACCAGTGATCCCCAGGGACAGGGGCCCGACGAGCAGTACTTC CATSDPQGQGPDEQYF
NA TRBJ1-1 few TRBV2 TGTGCCAGCGCCGGGGGGGAAGTTGAGACTGAAGCTTTCTTT CASAGGEVETEAFF
TRBD2 TRBJ2-7 NA TRBV28 TGTGCCAGCAGTTTAAGAGGACTAGCGGGTTTCTACGAGCAGTACTTC CASSLRGLAGFYEQYF
NA TRBJ2-6 few TRBV7-2 TGTGCCAGCAGCATGGAGGGCTCCGGGGCCAACGTCCTGACTTTC CASSMEGSGANVLTF
TRBD2 TRBJ2-1 NA TRBV9 TGTGCCAGCAGCGTAGCCTCCCCCCTAGCGGGGGGGCAAAATGAGCAGTTCTTC CASSVASPLAGGQNEQFF
TRBD1 TRBJ1-1 NA TRBV7-6 TGTGCCAGCAGCCGTCTTATCGCCAGTCCCGGGACAGGTAGATCGAACACTGAAGCTTTCTTT CASSRLIASPGTGRSNTEAFF
TRBD1 TRBJ1-6 NA TRBV12-3/TRBV12-4 TGTGCCAGCAGCCCAGACAGGGATTCACCCCTCCACTTT CASSPDRDSPLHF
TRBD2 TRBJ2-1 NA TRBV10-3 TGTGCCATCAGTGACGGGTCCGCTAGCGGGGGGCTCAATGAGCAGTTCTTC CAISDGSASGGLNEQFF
TRBD1 TRBJ2-7 NA TRBV27 TGTGCCAGCAGTTCCTTCGGACAGGGGGACTCCTACGAGCAGTACTTC CASSSFGQGDSYEQYF
NA TRBJ2-3 NA TRBV5-1 TGCGCCAGCAGCCGAGCCTCGGATACGCAGTATTTT CASSRASDTQYF
NA TRBJ2-1 NA TRBV29-1 TGCAGCGTGGAAATCCAGGTAGGCTACAATGAGCAGTTCTTC CSVEIQVGYNEQFF
NA TRBJ1-4 NA TRBV6-2/TRBV6-3 TGTGCCAGCAGATACCACAGGGAGGGGGAAAAACTGTTTTTT CASRYHREGEKLFF
NA TRBJ2-7 NA TRBV19 TGTGCCAGTAGTATTTGGGGCAGGGGCCGCGCCTCCGAGCAGTACTTC CASSIWGRGRASEQYF
TRBD2 TRBJ2-2 NA TRBV5-1 TGCGCCAGCACAAGGACTAGCGGGGCCACCGGGGAGCTGTTTTTT CASTRTSGATGELFF
TRBD1 TRBJ2-5 NA TRBV28 TGTGCCAGCAGGTATGGGACAGCACGACAAGAGACCCAGTACTTC CASRYGTARQETQYF
TRBD2 TRBJ2-3 NA TRBV7-6 TGTGCCAGCAGTTTCGGCGGGGGGGCCACAGATACGCAGTATTTT CASSFGGGATDTQYF
NA TRBJ2-1 NA TRBV3-1/TRBV3-2 TGTGCCAGCAGCCCTTCGGGGGGCTCCAATGAGCAGTTCTTC CASSPSGGSNEQFF
NA TRBJ2-3 once TRBV18 TGTGCCAGCTCACCTAGGCAGGATCTAGATACGCAGTATTTT CASSPRQDLDTQYF
TRBD1 TRBJ1-2 NA TRBV5-1 TGCGCCAGCAGCTTGCAGGGGGCAGTTAACTATGGCTACACCTTC CASSLQGAVNYGYTF
TRBD1 TRBJ1-2 NA TRBV24-1 TGTGCCACCAGTGCCAATGGGGGGACAGCGACCAGCGATGGCTACACCTTC CATSANGGTATSDGYTF
NA TRBJ1-5 once TRBV21-1 TGTGCCAGCAGCAAAGTCTTAGTAAGACAGGGCCATCAGCCCCAGCATTTT CASSKVLVRQGHQPQHF
NA TRBJ2-3 NA TRBV7-8 TGTGCCAGCAGCAAGGGACTGATCACAGATACGCAGTATTTT CASSKGLITDTQYF
NA TRBJ1-2 NA TRBV27 TGTGCCAGCAGTTCCCACCGCGCAGGGCAGAACTGGTATGGCTACACCTTC CASSSHRAGQNWYGYTF
NA TRBJ2-4 NA TRBV7-8 TGTGCCAGCAGCTTAGATCCCGCGGGGGCCAAAAACATTCAGTACTTC CASSLDPAGAKNIQYF
TRBD1 TRBJ1-1 NA TRBV5-1 TGCGCCAGCAGACTTGATAAGGGACAGGGGAACACTGAAGCTTTCTTT CASRLDKGQGNTEAFF
NA TRBJ1-2 few TRBV2 TGTGCCAGCAGTGGCAGACAGAACTATGGCTACACCTTC CASSGRQNYGYTF
NA TRBJ2-2 NA TRBV10-3 TGTGCCATCAGTGGACACTTGACCGGGGAGCTGTTTTTT CAISGHLTGELFF
NA TRBJ1-1 NA TRBV7-9 TGTGCCAGCAGCTCACAGGGGAACACTGAAGCTTTCTTT CASSSQGNTEAFF
NA TRBJ1-5 many TRBV27 TGTGCCAGCCGCGGGTTACATCAGCCCCAGCATTTT CASRGLHQPQHF
TRBD1 TRBJ1-2 NA TRBV6-5 TGTGCCAGCAATAGGGGGCAAGGCTATGGCTACACCTTC CASNRGQGYGYTF
NA TRBJ2-2 once TRBV7-9 TGTGCCAGCAGCTTAGGGACTATCTCCGGGGAGCTGTTTTTT CASSLGTISGELFF